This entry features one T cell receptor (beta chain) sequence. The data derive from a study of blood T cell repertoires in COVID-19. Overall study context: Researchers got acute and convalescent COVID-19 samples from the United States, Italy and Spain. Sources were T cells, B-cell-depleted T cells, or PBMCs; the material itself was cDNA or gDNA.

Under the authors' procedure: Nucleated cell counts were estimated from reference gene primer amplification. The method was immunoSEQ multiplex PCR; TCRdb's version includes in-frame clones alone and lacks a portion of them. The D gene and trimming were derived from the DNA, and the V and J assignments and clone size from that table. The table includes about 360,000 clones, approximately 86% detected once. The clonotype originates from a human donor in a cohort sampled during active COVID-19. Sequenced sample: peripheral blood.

The CDR3 nucleotides are TGCGCCAGCAGCGCGGGGACAGGAGGGAATCAGCCCCAGCATTTT. Translation: CASSAGTGGNQPQHF. V gene TRBV5-1 combines with J gene TRBJ1-5, with 8 bases that match TRBD1. With 4 bases clipped from V and 4 bases from J, the junction kept 7 bases outside the gene matches. Looked up from germline, CDR1 is SGHRS and CDR2 is YFSETQ. The CDR3 is 15 amino acids.